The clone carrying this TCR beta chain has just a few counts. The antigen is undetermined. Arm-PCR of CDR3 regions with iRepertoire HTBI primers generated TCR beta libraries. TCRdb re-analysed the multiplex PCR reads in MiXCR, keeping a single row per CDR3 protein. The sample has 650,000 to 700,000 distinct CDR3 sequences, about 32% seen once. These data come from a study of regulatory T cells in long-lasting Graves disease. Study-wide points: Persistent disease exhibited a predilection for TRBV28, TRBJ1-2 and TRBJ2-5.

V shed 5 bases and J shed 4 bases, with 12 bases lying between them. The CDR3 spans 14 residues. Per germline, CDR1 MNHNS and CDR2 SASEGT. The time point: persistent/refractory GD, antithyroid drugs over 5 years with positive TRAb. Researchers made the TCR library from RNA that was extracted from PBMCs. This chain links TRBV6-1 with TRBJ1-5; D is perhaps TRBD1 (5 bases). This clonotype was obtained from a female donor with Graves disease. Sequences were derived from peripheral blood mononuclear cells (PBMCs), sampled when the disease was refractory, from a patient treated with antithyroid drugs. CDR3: CASSQDRPNQPQHF. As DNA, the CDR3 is TGTGCCAGCAGTCAAGACAGACCAAATCAGCCCCAGCATTTT.